This T cell receptor beta chain derives from a study of CD8 T cells in Susac syndrome. Trimming took off 8 bases at V and 5 bases at J, with 15 bases between the two ends. This CDR3 has 12 residues. Germline V gene lookup returns CDR1 DFQATT and CDR2 SNEGSKA (reference sequence). Reverse transcription of roughly 0.45 to 1 ug RNA used random hexamers. One entry per CDR3 protein, called by TCRdb with MiXCR from the immunoSEQ multiplex PCR reads. The repertoire holds 90,000 to 110,000 distinct CDR3 sequences, with approximately 96% as singletons. V and J are TRBV20-1 and TRBJ1-2, with D maybe TRBD1 (6 bases). The sequence derives from a human donor in good health. What was sequenced was CD4+ T cells from PBMCs. CDR3 sequence reads: CSLDSGNYGYTF. In nucleotides, the CDR3 is TGCAGTCTGGACAGCGGTAATTATGGCTACACCTTC.